A selection of T cell receptor beta chains follows, all from one sample in a study of Ad26.COV2.S vaccination and SARS-CoV-2 variants. Sequenced by immunoSEQ multiplex PCR; TCRdb stores in-frame clones only, minus some. The sample consists of 410,000 or so clones, around 92% of them appearing once. Sequenced here: peripheral blood, sampled in a trial of Ad26.COV2.S vaccine versus placebo. The receptors were gathered from a person between 18 and 60 years old who received the Ad26.COV2.S COVID-19 vaccine or a placebo. The CDR3 runs from the conserved cysteine through the conserved F or W. D genes are given only for firm matches. A clone size is listed for some rows: how often the clone was seen (once, few, many), or a class if it is expanded.

V gene: TRBV6-4; D gene: .; clone size: .; J gene: TRBJ1-1; CDR3 protein: CASSDSRQGNTEAFF; CDR3 DNA: TGTGCCAGCAGTGACTCTCGGCAGGGAAACACTGAAGCTTTCTTT
V gene: TRBV11-2; D gene: .; clone size: .; J gene: TRBJ1-1; CDR3 protein: CASSYFPDRVDTEAFF; CDR3 DNA: TGTGCCAGCAGCTACTTCCCCGACCGGGTGGACACTGAAGCTTTCTTT
V gene: TRBV10-1; D gene: TRBD2; clone size: .; J gene: TRBJ2-4; CDR3 protein: CARPTSGRAKNIQYF; CDR3 DNA: TGCGCCAGACCTACTAGCGGCCGAGCCAAAAACATTCAGTACTTC
V gene: TRBV19; D gene: .; clone size: many; J gene: TRBJ1-3; CDR3 protein: CASSTRRRSGNTIYF; CDR3 DNA: TGTGCCAGTAGTACCCGACGGCGCTCTGGAAACACCATATATTTT
V gene: TRBV7-6; D gene: .; clone size: .; J gene: TRBJ2-1; CDR3 protein: CASSLNSWSYNEQFF; CDR3 DNA: TGTGCCAGCAGCTTAAATAGCTGGTCCTACAATGAGCAGTTCTTC
V gene: TRBV19; D gene: .; clone size: .; J gene: TRBJ1-6; CDR3 protein: CASSGTQDSPLHF; CDR3 DNA: TGTGCCAGCTCCGGGACGCAGGATTCACCCCTCCACTTT
V gene: TRBV27; D gene: .; clone size: .; J gene: TRBJ2-3; CDR3 protein: CASSSISTTDTQYF; CDR3 DNA: TGTGCCAGCAGTTCCATATCAACCACAGATACGCAGTATTTT
V gene: TRBV4-1; D gene: TRBD1; clone size: .; J gene: TRBJ1-4; CDR3 protein: CASSQGLVETGGAGKLFF; CDR3 DNA: TGCGCCAGCAGCCAAGGGCTCGTCGAGACAGGGGGCGCAGGAAAACTGTTTTTT
V gene: TRBV9; D gene: TRBD2; clone size: .; J gene: TRBJ2-2; CDR3 protein: CASSYAPGLAGTGELFF; CDR3 DNA: TGTGCCAGCAGCTACGCCCCCGGACTAGCGGGCACCGGGGAGCTGTTTTTT
V gene: TRBV12-2; D gene: .; clone size: .; J gene: TRBJ2-7; CDR3 protein: CASRLATNYEQYF; CDR3 DNA: TGTGCAAGTCGCTTAGCGACCAATTACGAGCAGTACTTC